One and the same sample provided the 12 T cell receptor beta chains below, sequenced in a study of beta chain features in type 1 diabetes. As every portion of the isolated RNA was reverse transcribed, the sequencing read expressed TCRB transcripts. Only in-frame clones appear in the TCRdb table, and some are missing; sequencing was by immunoSEQ multiplex PCR. The sample carries approximately 300,000 clones, approximately 10% recorded once. Sequenced sample: naive CD4+ T cells from blood. The receptor source for this set is a woman younger than 45 in good health.

The chain combines TRBV10-3 with TRBJ1-1; 9 bases fit TRBD1. Per the germline V gene, CDR1 is ENHRY and CDR2 is SYGVKD. The CDR3 contains 14 residues. J gave up 5 bases and V 5 bases, and 6 bases lay outside the gene matches. The CDR3: CAISPGQGRTEAFF. The CDR3 nucleotides are TGTGCCATCAGTCCGGGACAGGGTAGGACTGAAGCTTTCTTT.

This clone was counted only a few times. The chain couples TRBV4-3 to TRBJ2-7; D might be TRBD2 (6 bases). Trimming took off 5 bases at V and 3 bases at J, with 17 bases between the two ends. The CDR3 consists of 15 residues. Germline V gene lookup returns CDR1 LGHNA and CDR2 YSLEER. This CDR3 is CASSSGTEAYYEQYF. The DNA of the CDR3 is TGCGCCAGCAGCTCCGGGACTGAGGCATACTACGAGCAGTACTTC.

This chain uses TRBV7-9 with TRBJ2-2; 10 bases map to TRBD2. The CDR3 covers 12 residues. V trimming: 8 bases; J trimming: 6 bases; junction bases outside the gene matches: 0. CDR1 is SEHNR and CDR2 is FQNEAQ in the germline V gene (reference sequence). CDR3 nucleotide sequence: TGTGCCAGCGGACTAGCGGCCGGGGAGCTGTTTTTT. The encoded protein is CASGLAAGELFF.

This clone was seen a handful of times. The chain is built from TRBV28 and TRBJ2-6; 7 bases match TRBD1. The V gene's germline CDR1 is MDHEN and CDR2 SYDVKM. V gave up 4 bases and J gave up 10 bases; unmatched junction bases: 10. The CDR3 is 15 amino acids. The CDR3 sequence is CASSSTGTALNVLTF. The CDR3 DNA reads TGTGCCAGCAGTTCCACCGGGACAGCCCTTAACGTCCTGACTTTC.

The chain uses TRBV5-1 and TRBJ2-7, with TRBD2 matching 7 bases. Trimming cost V 0 bases and J 7 bases; bases outside gene matches: 10. The germline V gene has CDR1 SGHRS and CDR2 YFSETQ. This CDR3 spans 15 amino acids. CDR3 sequence reads: CASSLGTSGIVEQYF. CDR3 DNA sequence: TGCGCCAGCAGCTTGGGTACGAGCGGGATAGTGGAGCAGTACTTC.

This chain connects TRBV6-5 to TRBJ2-1; TRBD1 might be the D (5 bases). This CDR3 spans 11 amino acids. The V gene's germline CDR1 is MNHEY and CDR2 SVGAGI. CDR3 in amino acids: CAGRSVLEQFF. CDR3 nucleotide sequence: TGTGCGGGGCGGTCAGTTCTTGAGCAGTTCTTC.

The V and J genes are TRBV29-1 and TRBJ1-1; weak D call: TRBD1 (6 bases). This CDR3 spans 10 amino acids. CDR1 SQVTM and CDR2 ANQGSEA come from the germline V gene. Trimming took off 6 bases at V and 6 bases at J, with 8 bases between the two ends. In DNA, the CDR3 is TGCAGCGTCCGGACAGCTGAAGCTTTCTTT. Translation: CSVRTAEAFF.

The chain couples TRBV6-5 to TRBJ2-1, with TRBD1 matching 8 bases. The CDR3 covers 14 residues. The ends lost 7 bases at V and 7 bases at J; junction bases unmatched: 9. Germline lookup yields CDR1 MNHEY and CDR2 SVGAGI. Written as DNA, the CDR3 is TGTGCCAGCATCGCCCAGGGGGCCTCGAATGAGCAGTTCTTC. Translation: CASIAQGASNEQFF.

This clone was detected a few times. The chain carries TRBV11-2 and TRBJ2-5, with D possibly being TRBD2 (5 bases). The CDR3 contains 15 residues. Germline V gene sequence: CDR1 SGHAT, CDR2 FQNNGV. Trimming cost V 0 bases and J 5 bases, with 13 bases left between them. CDR3 in DNA: TGTGCCAGCAGCTTAGATGGAGCGGTGCCGGAGACCCAGTACTTC. Translation gives CASSLDGAVPETQYF.

The rearrangement uses TRBV30 and TRBJ2-7, with D possibly being TRBD1 (8 bases). The CDR3 extends over 12 amino acids. V was trimmed by 2 bases and J by 5 bases, leaving 10 bases between them. The V gene's germline CDR1 is GTSNPN and CDR2 SVGIG (reference sequence). CDR3 sequence: CAWSTGGDEQYF. As DNA, the CDR3 is TGTGCCTGGAGTACAGGGGGGGACGAGCAGTACTTC. Full variable domain (remainder filled in from reference TRBV30 and TRBJ2-7): SQTIHQWPATLVQPVGSPLSLECTVEGTSNPNLYWYRQAAGRGLQLLFYSVGIGQISSEVPQNLSASRPQDRQFILSSKKLLLSDSGFYLCAWSTGGDEQYFGPGTRLTVT.

The chain is built from TRBV2 and TRBJ2-7; 7 bases match TRBD1. The CDR3 loop spans 13 amino acids. Germline assignment: CDR1 SNHLY and CDR2 FYNNEI. With V trimmed by 2 bases and J by 8 bases, 6 bases remained unmatched. The CDR3 loop reads CASSERGRRKQYF. DNA of the CDR3: TGTGCCAGCAGTGAAAGGGGGCGTAGGAAGCAGTACTTC.

In this sample, this clone turned up a few times. The V call is TRBV7-2, the J call TRBJ2-1; the D is unclear. The germline CDR1 and CDR2 sequences are SGHTA and FQGNSA. With 1 base removed from V and 4 bases from J, the gap between germline ends came to 11 bases. The CDR3 is 15 amino acids. CDR3 nucleotides: TGTGCCAGCAGCTTAGTTAGCAACGTATACAATGAGCAGTTCTTC. This encodes CASSLVSNVYNEQFF.